Below are 9 T cell receptor beta chains sequenced from a single sample in a study of somatic mutations in cytotoxic T cells in rheumatoid arthritis. The data were produced by immunoSEQ multiplex PCR, yet TCRdb's version contains in-frame clones alone and is incomplete. The sample contains about 29,000 clones, approximately 86% of which appear only once. Sequencing used CD8+ T cells sorted from blood. These receptor sequences come from an adult with rheumatoid arthritis.

Only a few counts were recorded for this clone. This rearrangement joins TRBV30 to TRBJ1-2; TRBD1 matches 9 bases. V lost 5 bases and J lost 2; bases outside the gene matches: 3. Germline assignment: CDR1 GTSNPN and CDR2 SVGIG (reference sequence). The length of the CDR3 is 13 residues. In DNA, the CDR3 is TGTGCCTGGGCCGGGACAGGGAACTATGGCTACACCTTC. It encodes CAWAGTGNYGYTF.

The V gene is TRBV11-3, the J gene TRBJ2-1; D may be TRBD2 (6 bases). Germline CDR1 and CDR2: SGHNT and YENEEA. The CDR3 spans 13 residues. Trimming cost V 4 bases and J 7 bases, with 11 bases left between them. The CDR3 loop is CASSSRLENEQFF. The CDR3 nucleotides read TGTGCCAGCAGCTCGAGACTAGAGAATGAGCAGTTCTTC.

The rearrangement links TRBV6-5 to TRBJ2-1; 11 nucleotides line up with TRBD1. The CDR3 consists of 15 residues. Germline V gene data show CDR1 as MNHEY and CDR2 as SVGAGI. Trimming cost V 6 bases and J 7 bases; bases outside gene matches: 8. This CDR3 reads CASSSGTGGGNEQFF. Here the CDR3 DNA reads TGTGCCAGCAGCTCCGGGACAGGGGGAGGAAATGAGCAGTTCTTC.

The table lists this clone with a count of one. V gene TRBV4-1 combines with J gene TRBJ1-2; TRBD1 might be the D (5 bases). The V and J ends lost 0 bases and 6 bases respectively, with 14 bases between them. Germline V gene sequence: CDR1 MGHRA, CDR2 YSYEKL. This CDR3 contains 15 residues. The CDR3 loop reads CASSQDRTGGDGYTF. Written as DNA, the CDR3 is TGCGCCAGCAGCCAAGATCGCACAGGCGGAGATGGCTACACCTTC.

The J gene is TRBJ2-2, the V gene TRBV7-2; TRBD1 is a possible D gene (6 bases). The V gene's germline CDR1 is SGHTA and CDR2 FQGNSA. The CDR3 contains 16 residues. V lost 5 bases and J 2 bases, leaving 15 bases between the germline ends. The CDR3 sequence is CASSPRTVLNTGELFF. CDR3 nucleotides: TGTGCCAGCAGCCCGAGGACAGTTTTAAACACCGGGGAGCTGTTTTTT.

The rearrangement links TRBV6-5 to TRBJ2-1, with 12 nucleotides matching TRBD2. The CDR3 contains 16 residues. Losses at the gene ends were 1 base for V and 10 bases for J; bases not matched to a gene: 8. Germline V CDR1 and CDR2: MNHEY, SVGAGI. CDR3 protein: CASSYWASGGAEEQFF. In DNA form, the CDR3 reads TGTGCCAGCAGTTACTGGGCTAGCGGGGGGGCTGAAGAGCAGTTCTTC.

This chain uses TRBV7-3 with TRBJ2-1; D possibly uses TRBD1 or TRBD2 (5 bases each). Germline CDR1 and CDR2: SGHTA and FQGTGA. This CDR3 region has 13 residues. V was pared by 4 bases and J by 10 bases, with 14 bases between. DNA of the CDR3: TGTGCCAGCAGCTCAACCCCGGGACGGGAGCAGTTCTTC. Protein: CASSSTPGREQFF.

The chain combines TRBV25-1 with TRBJ2-1; 13 bases are shared with TRBD2. This CDR3 contains 17 residues. The germline V gene encodes CDR1 MGHDK and CDR2 SYGVNS. Trimming removed 4 bases from V and 0 bases from J; junction bases left unmatched: 3. The CDR3 region is CASSGTSGGSSYNEQFF. The CDR3 DNA sequence: TGTGCCAGCAGTGGGACTAGCGGGGGTTCCTCCTACAATGAGCAGTTCTTC.

The chain joins TRBV11-2 to TRBJ2-7; 7 positions agree with TRBD2. Germline V gene lookup returns CDR1 SGHAT and CDR2 FQNNGV. The trim removed 4 bases at V and 3 bases at J, leaving 6 bases unmatched. The CDR3 contains 14 residues. The CDR3 coding sequence is TGTGCCAGCAGCTCCGCCGGGGGGTTCTACGAGCAGTACTTC. Translating gives CASSSAGGFYEQYF.